This T cell receptor (beta chain) was found in a study of T cell repertoires in cytomegalovirus infection. The CDR3 has 13 residues. V lost 0 bases to trimming and J lost 5 bases, with 10 bases between them. Looked up from germline, CDR1 is DFQATT and CDR2 is SNEGSKA (reference sequence). TCRdb reprocessed the reads with MiXCR, giving one entry per CDR3 protein. This sample carries hundreds of thousands of distinct CDR3 sequences, 35% of them seen once, and the ten largest clones take under 3%. The sequencing input was PBMCs. This sequence originates from a human donor in good health (CMV status not recorded). Some clones in this sample may be carry-over from other donors' samples. The chain joins TRBV20-1 to TRBJ2-5, with D tentatively TRBD2 (5 bases). The CDR3 loop reads CSAREPERETQYF. CDR3 nucleotide sequence: TGCAGTGCTAGAGAACCCGAGCGGGAGACCCAGTACTTC.